The 32 T cell receptor beta chains below were found in one sample sequenced in a study of blood T cell repertoires in COVID-19. Assay: immunoSEQ multiplex PCR; the TCRdb copy retains only in-frame clones and omits some. The repertoire consists of about 160,000 clones, with over 70% occurring once and the leading ten covering about 4%. Sequencing input: PBMCs or T cells enriched from blood (not recorded which). These receptors originate from a woman in her fifties or sixties in a cohort exposed to, infected with or recovered from COVID-19 (not recorded which).

A few counts support this clone. CDR3 in amino acids: CASSFTRTGPYGYTF. CDR3 bases: TGTGCCAGCAGTTTCACGAGGACAGGGCCCTATGGCTACACCTTC. The V gene is TRBV6-5, the J gene TRBJ1-2; 8 bases are shared with TRBD1. This CDR3 contains 15 residues. After removal of 4 bases from V and 4 bases from J, the junction contained 8 bases not matched to a gene. Germline-derived CDR1 and CDR2 are MNHEY and SVGAGI.

The chain links TRBV27 to TRBJ2-1; TRBD2 agrees at 9 bases. With V trimmed by 2 bases and J by 10 bases, 6 bases remained unmatched. Germline assignment: CDR1 MNHEY and CDR2 SMNVEV (reference sequence). The CDR3 consists of 14 residues. In DNA, the CDR3 is TGTGCCAGCAGTTTAGCGGGGGGGTCGGGGGAGCAGTTCTTC. Translated, it gives CASSLAGGSGEQFF.

The table lists this clone with many counts. The CDR3 loop is CASSSGDLALYEQYF. The CDR3 coding sequence is TGTGCCAGTAGTAGCGGGGACCTAGCATTGTACGAGCAGTACTTC. The chain couples TRBV19 to TRBJ2-7; the D gene is possibly TRBD2 (6 bases). V lost 4 bases, J lost 4 bases, and 17 bases lay in between. Germline CDR1 LNHDA, CDR2 SQIVND (reference sequence). The CDR3 is made up of 15 amino acids.

The chain uses TRBV5-4 and TRBJ2-3; D remains ambiguous. The CDR3 runs 14 residues. Germline V gene lookup returns CDR1 SGHNT and CDR2 YYREEE (reference sequence). Deletions cut 4 bases from V and 0 bases from J, with 9 bases between. CDR3 DNA: TGTGCCAGCAGCCCGAAAGCTAGCACAGATACGCAGTATTTT. This gives the protein CASSPKASTDTQYF. The variable domain in full, with the rest retrieved from reference TRBV5-4 and TRBJ2-3, is ETGVTQSPTHLIKTRGQQVTLRCSSQSGHNTVSWYQQALGQGPQFIFQYYREEENGRGNFPPRFSGLQFPNYSSELNVNALELDDSALYLCASSPKASTDTQYFGPGTRLTVL.

The chain has TRBV18 and TRBJ1-4, with 10 bases lining up with TRBD1. The CDR3 is 16 residues long. CDR1 is KGHSH and CDR2 is LQKENI in the germline V gene. The trim removed 6 bases at V and 0 bases at J, leaving 4 bases unmatched. The CDR3 region has the DNA TGTGCCAGCTCGCGGGACAGGGGTTCAACTAATGAAAAACTGTTTTTT. Its translation: CASSRDRGSTNEKLFF.

The gene calls are TRBV2 and TRBJ1-1; D remains unclear. The CDR3 is 15 amino acids. Per the germline V gene, CDR1 is SNHLY and CDR2 is FYNNEI. The germline V and J ends were trimmed by 0 bases and 0 bases, with 8 bases remaining between them. Written as DNA, the CDR3 is TGTGCCAGCAGTGAAGCCCCCCGGGTGAACACTGAAGCTTTCTTT. This codes for CASSEAPRVNTEAFF.

The chain links TRBV28 to TRBJ2-2; possible D gene TRBD1, 5 bases. Trimming left V 2 bases short and J 0 bases short, with 7 bases between. Per germline, CDR1 MDHEN and CDR2 SYDVKM. The CDR3 sequence is 15 residues long. The CDR3 protein is CASSLLQANTGELFF. In DNA form, the CDR3 reads TGTGCCAGCAGTTTACTACAGGCGAACACCGGGGAGCTGTTTTTT.

The chain employs TRBV5-1 and TRBJ2-1, with 9 bases that match TRBD2. V shed 0 bases, J shed 6 bases, and the junction held 7 bases outside the gene matches. Germline lookup yields CDR1 SGHRS and CDR2 YFSETQ. There are 16 residues in the CDR3. DNA of the CDR3: TGCGCCAGCAGCTTGGCCCCTAGCGGGGAAAGCAATGAGCAGTTCTTC. As protein: CASSLAPSGESNEQFF.

This chain connects TRBV10-1 to TRBJ1-1; 7 bases match TRBD1. The V gene's germline CDR1 is WNHNN and CDR2 SYGVQD (reference sequence). V gave up 3 bases and J gave up 6 bases; unmatched junction bases: 10. This CDR3 comprises 15 residues. CDR3 DNA sequence: TGCGCCAGCAGTGATGAGGGGGCGTCTATCGCTGAAGCTTTCTTT. Protein sequence: CASSDEGASIAEAFF.

The genes are TRBV11-2 and TRBJ2-7, with D possibly being TRBD1 (6 bases). The CDR3 sequence is 14 residues long. CDR1 and CDR2 (germline): SGHAT, FQNNGV. Trimming pared 5 bases from V and 3 bases from J, leaving 14 bases between. The CDR3 loop reads CASSALTGLYEQYF. DNA of the CDR3: TGTGCCAGCAGCGCTTTGACAGGCCTCTACGAGCAGTACTTC.

This clone has only a few counts. The chain employs TRBV5-8 and TRBJ1-2; perhaps TRBD1 as D (5 bases). Germline V gene data show CDR1 as SGHTS and CDR2 as YDEGEE. Trimming took off 4 bases at V and 7 bases at J, with 20 bases between the two ends. The length of the CDR3 is 15 residues. This CDR3 reads CASSGPGRRDLGYTF. As DNA, the CDR3 is TGTGCCAGCAGCGGGCCGGGACGGCGGGACCTTGGCTACACCTTC.

This clone was detected only once. This chain links TRBV3-1 (or the pseudogene TRBV3-2) with TRBJ2-5; TRBD1 matches at 11 bases. Germline values: CDR1 LGHDT, CDR2 YNNKEL (reference sequence). With V trimmed by 5 bases and J by 5 bases, 10 bases remained unmatched. CDR3 length: 16 residues. The CDR3 DNA reads as TGTGCCAGCAGCAGGGCCAGGACAGGGGGCGACGAGACCCAGTACTTC. It translates to CASSRARTGGDETQYF.

V gene TRBV5-8 combines with J gene TRBJ2-5; either TRBD1 or TRBD2 may supply D (6 bases each). V was cut by 4 bases and J by 4 bases, with 20 bases left in between. This CDR3 is built from 16 residues. In germline, CDR1 is SGHTS, CDR2 YDEGEE. The CDR3 coding sequence is TGTGCCAGCAGCCTGGGGGGTACAGGGTTGGGAGAGACCCAGTACTTC. Protein sequence: CASSLGGTGLGETQYF.

The chain is built from TRBV12-5 and TRBJ2-1; 7 nucleotides align to TRBD1. Germline CDR1 is LGHNT and CDR2 is FRNRAP. This CDR3 contains 16 residues. Germline trimming cut 5 bases from V and 1 base from J; bases unmatched to any gene: 8. In DNA form, the CDR3 reads TGTGCTAGTGGTATATCAGAGGGACAGTCCTACAATGAGCAGTTCTTC. Translating it yields CASGISEGQSYNEQFF.

The V gene is TRBV5-4, the J gene TRBJ2-3; 14 bases line up with TRBD2. Germline V gene lookup returns CDR1 SGHNT and CDR2 YYREEE (reference sequence). Trimming at V came to 4 bases and at J to 4 bases, leaving 11 bases not matched to a gene. CDR3 length: 18 amino acids. The CDR3 sequence is CASSPGLAGARSADTQYF. DNA for the CDR3: TGTGCCAGCAGCCCGGGACTAGCGGGAGCAAGGTCGGCAGATACGCAGTATTTT. Combining the CDR3 with reference TRBV5-4 and TRBJ2-3 gives the whole variable domain ETGVTQSPTHLIKTRGQQVTLRCSSQSGHNTVSWYQQALGQGPQFIFQYYREEENGRGNFPPRFSGLQFPNYSSELNVNALELDDSALYLCASSPGLAGARSADTQYFGPGTRLTVL.

J is TRBJ2-1 and V is TRBV10-3, with 9 bases matching TRBD2. Unmatched junction bases numbered 15, after V lost 5 bases and J lost 7 bases. The CDR3 contains 17 residues. CDR1 is ENHRY, CDR2 SYGVKD, per germline. CDR3 region: CAISLPGTAGGRNEQFF. CDR3 coding DNA: TGTGCCATCAGTCTCCCCGGTACAGCGGGAGGAAGGAATGAGCAGTTCTTC.

The V call is TRBV7-9, the J call TRBJ1-2; 8 positions agree with TRBD1. There are 15 residues in the CDR3. Losses at the gene ends were 5 bases for V and 2 bases for J; bases not matched to a gene: 7. Germline V lookup: CDR1 SEHNR, CDR2 FQNEAQ (reference sequence). The CDR3 nucleotides are TGTGCCAGCAGCCTCACAGGGGGATCCAACTATGGCTACACCTTC. Its protein is CASSLTGGSNYGYTF.

CDR3 amino acids: CASSVVGTGIQETQYF. The CDR3 region has the DNA TGTGCCAGCAGTGTAGTAGGGACAGGCATTCAAGAGACCCAGTACTTC. This chain uses TRBV28 with TRBJ2-5, with 8 bases matching TRBD1. V lost 5 bases and J lost 2; bases outside the gene matches: 10. Germline values: CDR1 MDHEN, CDR2 SYDVKM. The CDR3 covers 16 residues.

V usage is TRBV30 and J usage is TRBJ2-7, with TRBD1 matching 7 bases. Germline V gives CDR1 GTSNPN, CDR2 SVGIG (reference sequence). This CDR3 spans 14 amino acids. J gave up 2 bases and V 1 base, and 5 bases lay outside the gene matches. The CDR3 DNA is TGTGCCTGGAGTGCGGGGACAGTGCCCTACGAGCAGTACTTC. Protein product: CAWSAGTVPYEQYF.

The chain uses TRBV9 and TRBJ2-5, with 9 bases identical to TRBD1. The CDR3 runs 14 residues. The V gene end was trimmed by 2 bases and the J gene end by 5 bases; junction bases not matched to a gene: 4. Germline V CDR1 and CDR2: SGDLS, YYNGEE. CDR3 DNA sequence: TGTGCCAGCAGCGTTACAGGGGGCTGGGAGACCCAGTACTTC. It encodes CASSVTGGWETQYF.

V gene TRBV7-6 combines with J gene TRBJ2-5, with 8 bases identical to TRBD2. This CDR3 has 16 amino acids. Trimming at V came to 0 bases and at J to 3 bases, leaving 6 bases not matched to a gene. Germline-derived CDR1 and CDR2 are SGHVS and FNYEAQ. CDR3 sequence reads: CASSLAETSVEETQYF. CDR3 DNA sequence: TGTGCCAGCAGCTTAGCGGAGACTAGCGTTGAAGAGACCCAGTACTTC.

This chain links TRBV9 with TRBJ2-1; no definite D call. The CDR3 loop spans 14 amino acids. The germline V and J ends were trimmed by 0 bases and 4 bases, with 8 bases remaining between them. Germline values: CDR1 SGDLS, CDR2 YYNGEE. CDR3 sequence reads: CASSVDLVYNEQFF. The CDR3 region has the DNA TGTGCCAGCAGCGTAGATCTAGTATACAATGAGCAGTTCTTC.

Worth noting for this clone: This same CDR3 is encoded by further DNA sequences in the sample. The genes are TRBV27 and TRBJ2-7; 10 bases map to TRBD2. Germline V CDR1 and CDR2: MNHEY, SMNVEV (reference sequence). This CDR3 has 14 residues. V lost 5 bases and J lost 1; bases outside the gene matches: 2. This CDR3 reads CASSRLAGSYEQYF. CDR3 nucleotide sequence: TGTGCCAGCAGTAGACTAGCGGGTTCCTACGAGCAGTACTTC.

The gene calls are TRBV5-8 and TRBJ1-5; 10 bases map to TRBD1. This CDR3 spans 14 amino acids. V was clipped by 4 bases and J by 8 bases; unmatched bases: 6. Germline V gives CDR1 SGHTS, CDR2 YDEGEE. This chain's CDR3 is CASSQDRGQKPQHF. The CDR3 coding sequence is TGTGCCAGCAGCCAAGACAGGGGGCAAAAGCCCCAGCATTTT.

J is TRBJ2-2 and V is TRBV5-5, with 9 bases that match TRBD1. Germline-derived CDR1 and CDR2 are SGHKS and YYEKEE (reference sequence). V lost 0 bases and J lost 1; bases outside the gene matches: 1. This CDR3 is built from 16 residues. The CDR3 bases are TGTGCCAGCAGCTTGGACAGGGGGCAGAACACCGGGGAGCTGTTTTTT. It translates to CASSLDRGQNTGELFF.

The genes are TRBV19 and TRBJ2-5, with TRBD2 identical over 11 bases. The germline V gene encodes CDR1 LNHDA and CDR2 SQIVND (reference sequence). V gave up 5 bases and J gave up 4 bases; unmatched junction bases: 9. There are 16 residues in the CDR3. The CDR3 coding sequence is TGTGCCAGTAGTGGGAGGACTAGCGGGCGTGGAGAGACCCAGTACTTC. This encodes CASSGRTSGRGETQYF.

This clone was picked up one time. This chain connects TRBV7-3 to TRBJ2-2; 7 bases align to TRBD1. Germline assignment: CDR1 SGHTA and CDR2 FQGTGA. The J segment lost 6 bases and the V segment lost 4 bases, leaving 11 bases of the junction unmatched. The CDR3 is made up of 16 amino acids. CDR3 region: CASSSTDRAEPGELFF. The DNA of the CDR3 is TGTGCCAGCAGCTCAACCGACAGGGCAGAGCCCGGGGAGCTGTTTTTT.

The CDR3 nucleotides read TGCAGCGTTGGGACTCCCGGGTTTCTCAATGAGCAGTTCTTC. This gives the protein CSVGTPGFLNEQFF. V gene TRBV29-1 combines with J gene TRBJ2-1; TRBD2 might be the D (5 bases). Germline CDR1 reads SQVTM; CDR2 reads ANQGSEA. The V end was cut by 4 bases, the J end by 6 bases, with 16 bases between. This CDR3 region has 14 residues.

This clone came up a few times. The genes are TRBV7-8 and TRBJ1-1; 10 bases are a match to TRBD1. The CDR3 length is 16 residues. The V gene end was trimmed by 6 bases and the J gene end by 4 bases; junction bases not matched to a gene: 11. Per the germline V gene, CDR1 is SGHVS and CDR2 is FQNEAQ. CDR3 in amino acids: CASRPDRGRRGTEAFF. The CDR3 DNA is TGTGCCAGCAGACCAGACAGGGGGCGCAGGGGCACTGAAGCTTTCTTT.

This sequence joins TRBV5-8 and TRBJ2-5; D might be TRBD2 (5 bases). The V gene's germline CDR1 is SGHTS and CDR2 YDEGEE. CDR3 size: 14 residues. V gave up 4 bases and J gave up 2 bases, with 12 bases separating them. The CDR3 bases are TGTGCCAGCAGCCCCTGGGAGAAGCAAGAGACCCAGTACTTC. Protein sequence: CASSPWEKQETQYF. Full variable domain (remainder filled in from reference TRBV5-8 and TRBJ2-5): EAGVTQSPTHLIKTRGQQATLRCSPISGHTSVYWYQQALGLGLQFLLWYDEGEERNRGNFPPRFSGRQFPNYSSELNVNALELEDSALYLCASSPWEKQETQYFGPGTRLLVL.

This clone was observed a handful of times. The chain couples TRBV27 to TRBJ1-1, with TRBD1 identical over 7 bases. This CDR3 has 14 amino acids. J gave up 2 bases and V 6 bases, and 6 bases lay outside the gene matches. Looked up from germline, CDR1 is MNHEY and CDR2 is SMNVEV (reference sequence). The CDR3 region is CASSLTGLNTEAFF. The CDR3 region has the DNA TGTGCCAGCAGCCTGACAGGGCTTAACACTGAAGCTTTCTTT.

This clone is a singleton in its sample. This sequence joins TRBV5-4 and TRBJ2-6; D gene unclear. The CDR3 covers 14 residues. Trimming stripped 4 bases from V and 0 bases from J, with 5 bases between. The germline CDR1 and CDR2 sequences are SGHNT and YYREEE (reference sequence). The CDR3: CASSLLSGANVLTF. The CDR3 nucleotides are TGTGCCAGCAGCCTCCTCTCTGGGGCCAACGTCCTGACTTTC.